The 30 T cell receptor beta chains given below trace back to one sample, sequenced in a study of blood T cell repertoires in COVID-19. The table came from immunoSEQ multiplex PCR; TCRdb's copy has only in-frame clones and leaves some out. The data hold around 63,000 clones, with over 75% observed a single time. The sample taken for sequencing was peripheral blood. All receptors derive from a man aged 50 or older with active COVID-19.

The chain combines TRBV19 with TRBJ2-7; tentative D call: TRBD2 (5 bases). The CDR3 has 16 residues. CDR1 and CDR2 from the germline V gene are LNHDA and SQIVND (reference sequence). The V end lost 6 bases, the J end lost 3 bases, and 21 bases lay between the germline ends. The CDR3 region has the DNA TGTGCCAGTAGAACCAGTAGCGTGGGCTTCTTCTACGAGCAGTACTTC. This gives the protein CASRTSSVGFFYEQYF.

This clone is a singleton in its sample. In DNA, the CDR3 is TGTGCCAGCAGCTCCCTTCAGCGGGTCTACAATGAGCAGTTCTTC. As protein: CASSSLQRVYNEQFF. The chain is built from TRBV5-8 and TRBJ2-1; weak D call: TRBD2 (6 bases). This CDR3 has 15 residues. Trimming removed 3 bases from V and 3 bases from J, with 13 bases in between. Germline values: CDR1 SGHTS, CDR2 YDEGEE.

V usage is TRBV5-4 and J usage is TRBJ1-6; unclear D gene. V was shortened by 0 bases and J by 10 bases, with 20 bases between the two germline ends. Per the germline V gene, CDR1 is SGHNT and CDR2 is YYREEE (reference sequence). This CDR3 spans 17 amino acids. CDR3 sequence reads: CASSLGGPGEGSSPLHF. CDR3 DNA sequence: TGTGCCAGCAGCTTGGGAGGCCCCGGGGAGGGAAGCTCACCCCTCCACTTT.

The chain links TRBV2 to TRBJ2-1, with D possibly TRBD1 on 6 matching bases. V lost 3 bases to trimming and J lost 6 bases, with 9 bases between them. The CDR3 runs 13 residues. From germline, CDR1 is SNHLY and CDR2 FYNNEI. The CDR3 loop is CASSEDRANEQFF. The CDR3 nucleotides read TGTGCCAGCAGTGAGGACAGAGCCAATGAGCAGTTCTTC.

In this sample, this clone turned up a few times. The J gene is TRBJ1-3, the V gene TRBV18; D is perhaps TRBD1 (5 bases). Germline lookup yields CDR1 KGHSH and CDR2 LQKENI. V was pared by 6 bases and J by 0 bases, with 12 bases between. There are 15 residues in the CDR3. CDR3 amino acids: CASSAREASGNTIYF. Written as DNA, the CDR3 is TGTGCCAGCTCGGCCAGGGAAGCCTCTGGAAACACCATATATTTT. The full variable domain, its missing parts supplied by reference TRBV18 and TRBJ1-3, is NAGVMQNPRHLVRRRGQEARLRCSPMKGHSHVYWYRQLPEEGLKFMVYLQKENIIDESGMPKERFSAEFPKEGPSILRIQQVVRGDSAAYFCASSAREASGNTIYFGEGSWLTVV.

With regard to this clone: In the same sample, other DNA sequences code for this CDR3. The chain employs TRBV6-2 or TRBV6-3 and TRBJ2-7, with D unclear. Per germline, CDR1 MNHEY and CDR2 SVGEGT. The CDR3 has 11 amino acids. Trimming removed 6 bases from V and 4 bases from J, with 7 bases in between. The CDR3 nucleotides are TGTGCCAGCAGCCCTCTGTACGAGCAGTACTTC. It is translated as CASSPLYEQYF.

The CDR3 is CASSHRGQEPYEQYF. The CDR3 DNA reads TGTGCCAGCAGCCACCGCGGACAGGAGCCCTACGAGCAGTACTTC. The V gene is TRBV3-1 (or the pseudogene TRBV3-2), the J gene TRBJ2-7, with TRBD1 matching 7 bases. V gave up 3 bases and J gave up 2 bases; unmatched junction bases: 7. Looked up from germline, CDR1 is LGHDT and CDR2 is YNNKEL (reference sequence). This CDR3 contains 15 residues.

The V gene is TRBV27, the J gene TRBJ1-5, with 9 bases identical to TRBD1. Germline V gives CDR1 MNHEY, CDR2 SMNVEV (reference sequence). Trimming at V came to 5 bases and at J to 6 bases, leaving 11 bases not matched to a gene. The CDR3 has 16 residues. CDR3 bases: TGTGCCAGCAGTCCCGCCTCCACAGGGGGCAGTCAGCCCCAGCATTTT. This codes for CASSPASTGGSQPQHF.

The chain's CDR3 is CATSRERLAGANEQFF. The DNA for the CDR3 is TGTGCCACCAGCAGAGAACGACTAGCGGGGGCCAATGAGCAGTTCTTC. This chain joins TRBV15 and TRBJ2-1, with 12 bases fitting TRBD2. The V segment lost 0 bases and the J segment 6 bases; nucleotides outside the gene matches: 3. This CDR3 has 16 residues. Germline lookup yields CDR1 LNHNV and CDR2 YYDKDF (reference sequence).

V usage is TRBV11-2 and J usage is TRBJ2-5; D possibly corresponds to TRBD2 (6 bases). The CDR3 is 15 residues long. The V end lost 2 bases, the J end lost 1 base, and 11 bases lay between the germline ends. Germline CDR1 SGHAT, CDR2 FQNNGV. The CDR3, as DNA: TGTGCCAGCAGCTTACCCCTGGGGGGCCAAGAGACCCAGTACTTC. This encodes CASSLPLGGQETQYF. Full variable domain (remainder filled in from reference TRBV11-2 and TRBJ2-5): EAGVAQSPRYKIIEKRQSVAFWCNPISGHATLYWYQQILGQGPKLLIQFQNNGVVDDSQLPKDRFSAERLKGVDSTLKIQPAKLEDSAVYLCASSLPLGGQETQYFGPGTRLLVL.

This chain joins TRBV6-6 and TRBJ2-2; a possible D gene is TRBD1 (6 bases). Germline values: CDR1 MNHNY, CDR2 SVGAGI (reference sequence). The CDR3 is 13 residues long. V lost 7 bases and J lost 4, with 10 bases in between. CDR3 nucleotide sequence: TGTGCCAGCAAGGACAGAAGCACCGGGGAGCTGTTTTTT. It specifies CASKDRSTGELFF.

This clone turned up a few times. This chain connects TRBV7-9 to TRBJ1-1; 8 bases map to TRBD1. CDR3 length: 13 residues. V gave up 7 bases and J gave up 6 bases; unmatched junction bases: 7. Germline values: CDR1 SEHNR, CDR2 FQNEAQ (reference sequence). The CDR3 nucleotides read TGTGCCAGCAAGGCAGGGGGCTTCTCTGAAGCTTTCTTT. It encodes CASKAGGFSEAFF.

V is TRBV12-3 or TRBV12-4 and J is TRBJ2-7; 7 positions agree with TRBD1. After removal of 5 bases from V and 0 bases from J, the junction contained 1 base not matched to a gene. The CDR3 extends over 13 amino acids. In nucleotides, the CDR3 is TGTGCCAGCAGTACAGGGGTCTCCTACGAGCAGTACTTC. Amino acids: CASSTGVSYEQYF.

The chain couples TRBV11-2 to TRBJ1-3; D uncertain. CDR1 SGHAT and CDR2 FQNNGV come from the germline V gene. CDR3 size: 13 residues. V lost 1 base and J 2 bases, leaving 3 bases between the germline ends. CDR3 residues: CASSLAAGNTIYF. The CDR3 DNA reads as TGTGCCAGCAGCTTAGCCGCTGGAAACACCATATATTTT.

This chain links TRBV24-1 with TRBJ2-5, with D unclear. Germline values: CDR1 KGHDR, CDR2 SFDVKD. Trimming took off 3 bases at V and 6 bases at J, with 4 bases between the two ends. CDR3 length equals 11 residues. CDR3 DNA: TGTGCCACCAGTGATGAGAAGACCCAGTACTTC. This sequence encodes CATSDEKTQYF.

This rearrangement joins TRBV27 to TRBJ1-2; 9 positions agree with TRBD1. The V and J ends lost 6 bases and 3 bases, in that order; junction bases with no gene match: 5. Germline lookup yields CDR1 MNHEY and CDR2 SMNVEV (reference sequence). This CDR3 has 14 residues. Written as DNA, the CDR3 is TGTGCCAGCAGCCCCGGGACAGGGTACTATGGCTACACCTTC. Its translation is CASSPGTGYYGYTF.

V is TRBV5-1 and J is TRBJ1-2; D might be TRBD1 (6 bases). The germline V gene has CDR1 SGHRS and CDR2 YFSETQ. This CDR3 has 13 amino acids. V lost 4 bases and J 8 bases, leaving 15 bases between the germline ends. The CDR3 sequence is CASSPGGARGYTF. Written as DNA, the CDR3 is TGCGCCAGCAGCCCTGGGGGGGCAAGAGGCTACACCTTC.

V usage is TRBV21-1 and J usage is TRBJ1-6; no check of the table's D call, TRBD1, against the DNA was made. TRBV21-1 counts as a pseudogene. The CDR3 is made up of 15 amino acids. DNA of the CDR3: TGTGCCAGCAGCCGCCCGGACAGGGTGAATTCACCCCTCCACTTT. Encoded protein: CASSRPDRVNSPLHF.

This clone was observed a few times. The chain couples TRBV6-2 or TRBV6-3 to TRBJ2-2; 11 bases are shared with TRBD2. The CDR3 length is 19 residues. V trimming: 5 bases; J trimming: 5 bases; junction bases outside the gene matches: 16. Germline CDR1 is MNHEY and CDR2 is SVGEGT. The CDR3 region has the DNA TGTGCCAGCAGTACCCCCTTTTTTGGGACTAGCGGTGGTACCGGGGAGCTGTTTTTT. Encoded protein: CASSTPFFGTSGGTGELFF.

This chain links TRBV5-4 with TRBJ2-3; 9 bases fit TRBD2. The V segment lost 3 bases and the J segment 14 bases; nucleotides outside the gene matches: 10. Germline V gives CDR1 SGHNT, CDR2 YYREEE (reference sequence). CDR3 length: 13 residues. The CDR3 DNA reads as TGTGCCAGCAGCTCCTCCGGGACTAGCCTTCCGTATTTT. It is translated as CASSSSGTSLPYF. Complete variable domain (other parts from reference TRBV5-4 and TRBJ2-3): ETGVTQSPTHLIKTRGQQVTLRCSSQSGHNTVSWYQQALGQGPQFIFQYYREEENGRGNFPPRFSGLQFPNYSSELNVNALELDDSALYLCASSSSGTSLPYFGPGTRLTVL.

The chain carries TRBV5-4 and TRBJ2-7; the D is unclear. Per the germline V gene, CDR1 is SGHNT and CDR2 is YYREEE (reference sequence). V lost 3 bases and J lost 2, with 9 bases in between. The CDR3 spans 13 residues. DNA for the CDR3: TGTGCCAGCAGCTCCCGCGTACCCTACGAGCAGTACTTC. Amino acids: CASSSRVPYEQYF.

The chain has TRBV15 and TRBJ1-6; D unclear. The ends were cut back, 4 bases at V and 5 bases at J, with 9 bases in the middle. CDR3 length equals 14 residues. The germline V gene has CDR1 LNHNV and CDR2 YYDKDF (reference sequence). CDR3 loop: CATSNLRDNSPLHF. The CDR3 DNA follows: TGTGCCACCAGCAATTTACGGGATAATTCACCCCTCCACTTT.

The chain links TRBV5-1 to TRBJ2-4; 9 nucleotides agree with TRBD1. This CDR3 is built from 17 residues. Germline CDR1 is SGHRS and CDR2 is YFSETQ. V lost 0 bases and J lost 7; bases outside the gene matches: 11. The DNA for the CDR3 is TGCGCCAGCAGCTTGGACCCAACAGGGGGCGGGCAGAACATTCAGTACTTC. Protein: CASSLDPTGGGQNIQYF.

V and J are TRBV6-2 or TRBV6-3 and TRBJ2-7; no clear D gene. Deletions cut 3 bases from V and 6 bases from J, with 12 bases between. Per the germline V gene, CDR1 is MNHEY and CDR2 is SVGEGT. This CDR3 is 13 amino acids long. The CDR3: CASSYNPRPEQYF. The CDR3 region has the DNA TGTGCCAGCAGTTATAACCCGAGGCCCGAGCAGTACTTC.

V gene TRBV10-3 combines with J gene TRBJ2-2; 7 bases line up with TRBD1. This CDR3 comprises 15 residues. Germline loops: CDR1 ENHRY, CDR2 SYGVKD. Trimming took 6 bases from V and 6 from J; bases not matched to a gene: 10. In DNA form, the CDR3 reads TGTGCCATCAGGAAGGGGGCAGGGAAACCCGGGGAGCTGTTTTTT. It codes for CAIRKGAGKPGELFF.

The J gene is TRBJ1-1, the V gene TRBV19; 8 nucleotides align to TRBD1. With V trimmed by 6 bases and J by 1 base, 13 bases remained unmatched. The CDR3 sequence is 17 residues long. The germline gives CDR1 LNHDA, CDR2 SQIVND (reference sequence). Written as DNA, the CDR3 is TGTGCCAGTAGAAGCGGCTACACAGGACAGGGGAACACTGAAGCTTTCTTT. As protein: CASRSGYTGQGNTEAFF. Together with reference TRBV19 and TRBJ1-1, the CDR3 gives the full variable domain: DGGITQSPKYLFRKEGQNVTLSCEQNLNHDAMYWYRQDPGQGLRLIYYSQIVNDFQKGDIAEGYSVSREKKESFPLTVTSAQKNPTAFYLCASRSGYTGQGNTEAFFGQGTRLTVV.

This chain joins TRBV6-5 and TRBJ1-3; maybe TRBD1 (6 bases). Trimming removed 6 bases at V and 2 bases at J, with 11 bases between. There are 14 residues in the CDR3. Germline CDR1 is MNHEY and CDR2 is SVGAGI. CDR3 region: CASSDGTPGNTIYF. CDR3 nucleotides: TGTGCCAGCAGCGACGGGACACCTGGAAACACCATATATTTT.

This chain connects TRBV30 to TRBJ1-2; D not resolved. The CDR3 has 14 residues. Looked up from germline, CDR1 is GTSNPN and CDR2 is SVGIG (reference sequence). Trimming shortened V by 1 base and J by 8 bases, and 17 bases separated the two germline ends. Written as DNA, the CDR3 is TGTGCCTGGAGTGAGGGAGGACCGATACTCGGCTACACCTTC. Translation: CAWSEGGPILGYTF.

This sequence joins TRBV6-7 and TRBJ1-3; D remains ambiguous. TRBV6-7 is known as an ORF, though its function is uncertain. V lost 3 bases, J lost 1 base, and 10 bases lay in between. This CDR3 has 15 residues. The CDR3 loop reads CASSYAGRSGNTIYF. CDR3 DNA sequence: TGTGCCAGCAGTTATGCGGGTAGGTCTGGAAACACCATATATTTT.

The chain employs TRBV12-3 or TRBV12-4 and TRBJ1-2; no reliable D call. The V and J ends lost 5 bases and 4 bases respectively, with 11 bases between them. The CDR3 consists of 13 residues. CDR3 nucleotide sequence: TGTGCCAGCAGTAAGCCCGGGATCTATGGCTACACCTTC. This codes for CASSKPGIYGYTF.